This T cell receptor beta chain was recorded in a study of blood T cell repertoires in COVID-19. The table came from immunoSEQ multiplex PCR; TCRdb's copy has only in-frame clones and leaves some out. The sample consists of 63,000 or so clones, about 86% of them appearing once. Germline CDR1 is MDHEN and CDR2 is SYDVKM. The V and J ends lost 8 bases and 0 bases, in that order; junction bases with no gene match: 8. The CDR3 is 15 amino acids. Material for sequencing was peripheral blood. The chain employs TRBV28 and TRBJ2-7; 9 bases fit TRBD2. The TCR sequence derives from a human donor in a cohort sampled during active COVID-19. CDR3 loop: CASRTTSGPSYEQYF. CDR3 DNA sequence: TGTGCCAGCCGGACAACTAGCGGGCCCTCCTACGAGCAGTACTTC.